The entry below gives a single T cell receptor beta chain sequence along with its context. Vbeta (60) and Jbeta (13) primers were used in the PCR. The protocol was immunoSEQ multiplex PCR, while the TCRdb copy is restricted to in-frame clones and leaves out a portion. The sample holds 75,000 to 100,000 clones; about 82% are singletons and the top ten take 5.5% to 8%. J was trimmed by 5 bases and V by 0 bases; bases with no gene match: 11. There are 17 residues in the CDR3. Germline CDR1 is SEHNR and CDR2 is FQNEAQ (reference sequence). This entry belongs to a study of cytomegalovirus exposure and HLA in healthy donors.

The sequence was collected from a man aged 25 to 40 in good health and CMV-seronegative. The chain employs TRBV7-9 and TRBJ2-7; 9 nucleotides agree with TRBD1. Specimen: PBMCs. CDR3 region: CASSLARSGRQGDEQYF. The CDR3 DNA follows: TGTGCCAGCAGCTTAGCTCGGTCGGGAAGACAGGGGGACGAGCAGTACTTC. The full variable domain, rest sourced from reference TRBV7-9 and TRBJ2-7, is DTGVSQNPRHKITKRGQNVTFRCDPISEHNRLYWYRQTLGQGPEFLTYFQNEAQLEKSRLLSDRFSAERPKGSFSTLEIQRTEQGDSAMYLCASSLARSGRQGDEQYFGPGTRLTVT.